Included here is one T cell receptor beta chain sequence, with context. The data belong to a study of T cell responses to AZD1222 COVID-19 vaccine. The germline V gene encodes CDR1 SGHAT and CDR2 FQNNGV. Deletions cut 5 bases from V and 6 bases from J, with 11 bases between. The CDR3 runs to 14 residues. Sequenced by immunoSEQ multiplex PCR; TCRdb stores in-frame clones only, minus some. The table has under 130,000 clones, 88% seen once. The source was peripheral blood, collected on day 0 of AZD1222 vaccination. The V and J genes are TRBV11-2 and TRBJ1-6; no reliable D call. This TCR was sampled from an adult in good health. This CDR3 is CASSLGPLNSPLHF. In nucleotides, the CDR3 is TGTGCCAGCAGCCTGGGTCCCCTTAATTCACCCCTCCACTTT.